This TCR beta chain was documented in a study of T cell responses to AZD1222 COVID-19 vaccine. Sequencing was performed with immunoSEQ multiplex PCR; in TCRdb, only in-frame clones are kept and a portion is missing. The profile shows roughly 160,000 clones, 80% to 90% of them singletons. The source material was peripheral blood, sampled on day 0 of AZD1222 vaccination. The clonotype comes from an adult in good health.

CDR3 bases: TGCGCCAGCAGCCAGCAAGGACAGTACACCGGGGAGCTGTTTTTT. This sequence encodes CASSQQGQYTGELFF. This chain joins TRBV4-3 and TRBJ2-2; D possibly corresponds to TRBD1 (6 bases). This CDR3 has 15 amino acids. Germline V lookup: CDR1 LGHNA, CDR2 YSLEER. The germline V and J ends were trimmed by 3 bases and 3 bases, with 11 bases remaining between them.